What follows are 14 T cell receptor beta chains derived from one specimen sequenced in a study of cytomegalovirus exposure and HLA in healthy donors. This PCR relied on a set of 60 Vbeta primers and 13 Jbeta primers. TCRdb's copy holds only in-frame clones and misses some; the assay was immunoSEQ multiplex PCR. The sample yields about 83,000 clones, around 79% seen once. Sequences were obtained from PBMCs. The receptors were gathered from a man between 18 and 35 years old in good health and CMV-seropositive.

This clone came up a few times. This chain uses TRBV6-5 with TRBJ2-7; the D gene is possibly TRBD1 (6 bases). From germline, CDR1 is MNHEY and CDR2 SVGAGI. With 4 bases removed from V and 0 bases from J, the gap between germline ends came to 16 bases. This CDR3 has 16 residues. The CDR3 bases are TGTGCCAGCAGTTCCAGACTCAGGGGACCCTCCTACGAGCAGTACTTC. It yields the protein CASSSRLRGPSYEQYF.

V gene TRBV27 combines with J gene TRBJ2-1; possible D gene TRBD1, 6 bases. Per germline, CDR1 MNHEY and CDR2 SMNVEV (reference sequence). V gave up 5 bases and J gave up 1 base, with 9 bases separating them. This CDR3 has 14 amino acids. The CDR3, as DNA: TGTGCCAGCAGTATTGGACAGTCCTACAATGAGCAGTTCTTC. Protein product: CASSIGQSYNEQFF.

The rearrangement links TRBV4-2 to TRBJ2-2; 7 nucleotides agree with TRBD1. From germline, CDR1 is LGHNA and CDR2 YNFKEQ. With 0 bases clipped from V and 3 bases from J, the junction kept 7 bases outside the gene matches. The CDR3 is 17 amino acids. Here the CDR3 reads CASSQEGQTIYTGELFF. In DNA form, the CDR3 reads TGTGCCAGCAGCCAAGAGGGACAGACGATTTACACCGGGGAGCTGTTTTTT.

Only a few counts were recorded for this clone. The CDR3 loop reads CASSATSGRPGELFF. The CDR3 region has the DNA TGTGCCAGCAGTGCGACTAGCGGGAGACCCGGGGAGCTGTTTTTT. V and J are TRBV6-4 and TRBJ2-2; 12 nucleotides align to TRBD2. Germline CDR1 and CDR2: MRHNA and SNTAGT. This CDR3 region has 15 residues. After removal of 4 bases from V and 6 bases from J, the junction contained 3 bases not matched to a gene.

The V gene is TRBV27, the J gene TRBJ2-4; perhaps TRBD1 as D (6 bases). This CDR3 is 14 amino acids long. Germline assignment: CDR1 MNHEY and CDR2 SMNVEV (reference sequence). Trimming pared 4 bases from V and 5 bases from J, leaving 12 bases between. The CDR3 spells CASSSLQGENIQYF. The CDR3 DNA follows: TGTGCCAGCAGTTCTCTACAGGGTGAAAACATTCAGTACTTC.

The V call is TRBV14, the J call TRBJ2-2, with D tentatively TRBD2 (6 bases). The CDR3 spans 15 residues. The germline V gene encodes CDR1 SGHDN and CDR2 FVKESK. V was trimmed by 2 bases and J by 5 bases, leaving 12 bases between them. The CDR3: CASSQFGGKTGELFF. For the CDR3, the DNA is TGTGCCAGCAGCCAATTCGGCGGGAAAACCGGGGAGCTGTTTTTT.

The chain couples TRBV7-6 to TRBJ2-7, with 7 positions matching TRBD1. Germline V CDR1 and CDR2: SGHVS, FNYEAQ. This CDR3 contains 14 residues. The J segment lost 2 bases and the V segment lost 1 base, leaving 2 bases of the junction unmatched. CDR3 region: CASSLGDSTYEQYF. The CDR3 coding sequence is TGTGCCAGCAGCTTAGGGGACAGTACCTACGAGCAGTACTTC.

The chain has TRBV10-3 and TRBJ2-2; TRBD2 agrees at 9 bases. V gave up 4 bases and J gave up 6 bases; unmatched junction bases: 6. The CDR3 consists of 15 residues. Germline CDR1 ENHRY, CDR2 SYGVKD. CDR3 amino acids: CAISASGVGPGELFF. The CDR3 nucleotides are TGTGCCATCAGTGCTAGCGGGGTGGGGCCCGGGGAGCTGTTTTTT.

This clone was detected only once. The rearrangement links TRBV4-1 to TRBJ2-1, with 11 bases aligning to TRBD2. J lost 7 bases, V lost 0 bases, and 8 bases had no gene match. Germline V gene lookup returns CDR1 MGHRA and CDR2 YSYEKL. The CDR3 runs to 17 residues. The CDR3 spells CASSQDGSGRAGNEQFF. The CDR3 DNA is TGCGCCAGCAGCCAAGACGGTAGCGGGAGGGCCGGTAATGAGCAGTTCTTC.

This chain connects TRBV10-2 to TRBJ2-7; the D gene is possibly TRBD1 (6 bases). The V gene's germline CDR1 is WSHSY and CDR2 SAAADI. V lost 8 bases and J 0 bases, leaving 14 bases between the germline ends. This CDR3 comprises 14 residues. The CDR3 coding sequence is TGCGCCAGCGATCGGCGAGGGGGCTCCTACGAGCAGTACTTC. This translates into CASDRRGGSYEQYF.

The CDR3 reads CASSVLAKNIQYF. The DNA for the CDR3 is TGTGCCAGCAGTGTTCTAGCCAAAAACATTCAGTACTTC. The rearrangement uses TRBV28 and TRBJ2-4, with unresolved D. Germline-derived CDR1 and CDR2 are MDHEN and SYDVKM. The V gene lost 5 bases and the J gene lost 0 bases, with 5 bases spanning the gap. This CDR3 spans 13 amino acids.

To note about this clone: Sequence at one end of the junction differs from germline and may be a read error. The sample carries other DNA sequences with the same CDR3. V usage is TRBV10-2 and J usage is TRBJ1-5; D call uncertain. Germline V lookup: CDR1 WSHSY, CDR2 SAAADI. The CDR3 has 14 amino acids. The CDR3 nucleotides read TGTGCCAGCAGTGAGCCCCCTGGCAATCAGCCCCAGCATTTT. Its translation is CASSEPPGNQPQHF.

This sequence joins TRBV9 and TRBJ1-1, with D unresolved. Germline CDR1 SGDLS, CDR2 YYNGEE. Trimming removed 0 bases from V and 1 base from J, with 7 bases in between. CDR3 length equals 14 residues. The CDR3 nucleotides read TGTGCCAGCAGCGTAGGGGCAGCGAACACTGAAGCTTTCTTT. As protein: CASSVGAANTEAFF.

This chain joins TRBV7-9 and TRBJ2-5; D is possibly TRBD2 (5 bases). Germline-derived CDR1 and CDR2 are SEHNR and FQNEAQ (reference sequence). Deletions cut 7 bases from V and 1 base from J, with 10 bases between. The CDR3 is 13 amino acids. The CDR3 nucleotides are TGTGCCAGCACCCTGCGGGCCCAAGAGACCCAGTACTTC. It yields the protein CASTLRAQETQYF.